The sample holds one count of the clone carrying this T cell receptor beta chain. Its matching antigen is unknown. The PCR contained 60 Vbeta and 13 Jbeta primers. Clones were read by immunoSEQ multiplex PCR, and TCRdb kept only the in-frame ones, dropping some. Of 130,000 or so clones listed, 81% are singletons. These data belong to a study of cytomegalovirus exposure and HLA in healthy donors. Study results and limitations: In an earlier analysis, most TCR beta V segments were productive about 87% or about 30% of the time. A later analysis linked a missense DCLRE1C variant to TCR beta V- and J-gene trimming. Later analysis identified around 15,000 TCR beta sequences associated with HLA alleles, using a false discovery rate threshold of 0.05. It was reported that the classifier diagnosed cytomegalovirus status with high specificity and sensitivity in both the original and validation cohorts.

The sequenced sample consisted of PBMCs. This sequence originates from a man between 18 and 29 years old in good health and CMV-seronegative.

CDR3 protein: CASSQDRIGRQKPEAFF. CDR3 nucleotides: TGTGCCAGCAGCCAAGATCGGATAGGGAGACAAAAGCCTGAAGCTTTCTTT. The chain combines TRBV14 with TRBJ1-1; D uncertain. V dropped 0 bases and J dropped 6 bases, with 20 bases sitting between them. Germline V lookup: CDR1 SGHDN, CDR2 FVKESK. This CDR3 is 17 amino acids long.